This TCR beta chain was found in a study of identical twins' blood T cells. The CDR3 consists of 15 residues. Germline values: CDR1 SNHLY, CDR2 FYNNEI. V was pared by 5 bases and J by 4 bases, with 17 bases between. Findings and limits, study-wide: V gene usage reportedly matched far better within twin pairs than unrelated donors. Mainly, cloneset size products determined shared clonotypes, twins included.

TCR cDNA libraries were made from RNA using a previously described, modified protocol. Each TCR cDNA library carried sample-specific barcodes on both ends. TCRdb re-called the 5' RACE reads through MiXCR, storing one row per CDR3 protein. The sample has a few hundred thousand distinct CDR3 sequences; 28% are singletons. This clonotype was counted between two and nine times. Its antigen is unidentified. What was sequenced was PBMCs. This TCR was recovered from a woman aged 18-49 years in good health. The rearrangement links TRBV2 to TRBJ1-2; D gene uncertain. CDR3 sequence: CASSTIGHGGYGYTF. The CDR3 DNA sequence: TGTGCCAGCAGTACCATAGGTCACGGCGGCTATGGCTACACCTTC.